This T cell receptor beta chain was recorded in a study of blood T cell repertoires in COVID-19. In germline, CDR1 is SEHNR, CDR2 FQNEAQ (reference sequence). The CDR3 contains 12 residues. Trimming took 5 bases from V and 1 from J, leaving 5 bases between them. Original processing notes: By means of reference gene primer amplification, nucleated cell counts were estimated. TCRdb keeps only in-frame clones here, not all; method: immunoSEQ multiplex PCR. V, J and clone size derive from that table, while D and trimming were established from the DNA sequence. The table includes about 230,000 clones, 65% to 90% detected once. It was during active infection that Seattle patients were enrolled and then longitudinally followed.

Input material: peripheral blood. J is TRBJ2-5 and V is TRBV7-9; D call uncertain. The receptor was isolated from a man aged 45-65 years with COVID-19, enrolled during active disease. For the CDR3, the DNA is TGTGCCAGCAGCCCCATCCAAGAGACCCAGTACTTC. As protein: CASSPIQETQYF.